This entry features one T cell receptor beta chain sequence. Its antigen is unknown. V was clipped by 4 bases and J by 3 bases, with 5 bases between them. CDR1 and CDR2 from the germline V gene are SGHRS and YFSETQ. The CDR3 extends over 11 amino acids. The sample originates from a study of cytomegalovirus exposure and HLA in healthy donors. Study-level findings and limits: An apparent linkage of common viral pathogens to several of the most significant clusters emerged in a later analysis.

The primer mix had 60 Vbeta and 13 Jbeta primers. Method: immunoSEQ multiplex PCR; TCRdb's copy keeps in-frame clones and lacks some. The table has approximately 170,000 clones, 75% to 90% seen once; the top ten hold around 2%. This TCR was recovered from a human donor in good health. The J gene is TRBJ2-7, the V gene TRBV5-1; D gene ambiguous. Sequencing used PBMCs. In nucleotides, the CDR3 is TGCGCCAGCAGCCTTAACTACGAGCAGTACTTC. Translation: CASSLNYEQYF.